The 31 T cell receptor beta chains below were found in one sample sequenced in a study of sequential checkpoint blockade in melanoma. Specified treatment: randomized to nivolumab then ipilimumab (arm A) or the reverse (arm B). Only in-frame clones appear in the TCRdb table, and some are missing; sequencing was by immunoSEQ multiplex PCR. Among about 17,000 clones listed, approximately 80% were seen once. Source: CD8+ T cells sorted from blood (inferred from file names), taken from a patient given nivolumab and ipilimumab in sequence. Receptors originate from a human donor with melanoma.

The genes are TRBV2 and TRBJ1-5; 8 nucleotides match TRBD1. CDR3 size: 15 residues. The V and J ends lost 4 bases and 5 bases, in that order; junction bases with no gene match: 7. Germline V lookup: CDR1 SNHLY, CDR2 FYNNEI. This chain's CDR3 is CASSGTGGKDQPQHF. The CDR3 DNA sequence: TGTGCCAGCAGTGGAACAGGGGGGAAAGATCAGCCCCAGCATTTT.

The V and J genes are TRBV27 and TRBJ1-5; weak D call: TRBD1 (5 bases). Germline CDR1 MNHEY, CDR2 SMNVEV (reference sequence). The CDR3 covers 14 residues. V was clipped by 0 bases and J by 6 bases, with 9 bases between them. The CDR3, as DNA: TGTGCCAGCAGTTTATCGCCAGGGCGTCAGCCCCAGCATTTT. Its protein is CASSLSPGRQPQHF.

The rearrangement joins TRBV5-4 to TRBJ1-5; D gene uncertain. Germline-derived CDR1 and CDR2 are SGHNT and YYREEE (reference sequence). The CDR3 sequence is 14 residues long. Trimming took off 0 bases at V and 0 bases at J, with 4 bases between the two ends. The DNA of the CDR3 is TGTGCCAGCAGCTTGGCCTATAGCAATCAGCCCCAGCATTTT. Translation gives CASSLAYSNQPQHF.

This sequence joins TRBV6-5 and TRBJ1-5, with D unclear. Per germline, CDR1 MNHEY and CDR2 SVGAGI. Trimming left V 6 bases short and J 3 bases short, with 9 bases between. The CDR3 sequence is 13 residues long. The DNA of the CDR3 is TGTGCCAGCAGGACAAGAATCAATCAGCCCCAGCATTTT. Translation: CASRTRINQPQHF.

The gene calls are TRBV4-2 and TRBJ2-7; 8 bases map to TRBD2. This CDR3 spans 15 amino acids. Germline assignment: CDR1 LGHNA and CDR2 YNFKEQ. The junction had 5 bases not matched to a gene; V was cut back by 1 base and J by 3 bases. The CDR3 spells CASSQALAGHYEQYF. Here the CDR3 DNA reads TGTGCCAGCAGCCAAGCCTTAGCGGGACACTACGAGCAGTACTTC.

The V call is TRBV4-1, the J call TRBJ1-4; D gene uncertain. Germline CDR1 is MGHRA and CDR2 is YSYEKL. Deletions cut 1 base from V and 1 base from J, with 4 bases between. There are 14 residues in the CDR3. The CDR3 here is CASSQAGTNEKLFF. The CDR3 bases are TGCGCCAGCAGCCAAGCAGGAACTAATGAAAAACTGTTTTTT.

The chain combines TRBV28 with TRBJ1-4; perhaps TRBD1 as D (5 bases). Trimming stripped 6 bases from V and 0 bases from J, with 8 bases between. The CDR3 consists of 14 residues. Germline CDR1 and CDR2: MDHEN and SYDVKM. CDR3 DNA: TGTGCCAGCAGACCGACAGCAACTAATGAAAAACTGTTTTTT. It translates to CASRPTATNEKLFF.

The gene calls are TRBV19 and TRBJ1-2; D gene unclear. V lost 5 bases and J lost 4, with 8 bases in between. The CDR3 has 12 amino acids. Germline CDR1 LNHDA, CDR2 SQIVND (reference sequence). The CDR3 DNA reads TGTGCCAGTAGTCGCGGCGTCTATGGCTACACCTTC. Its protein product is CASSRGVYGYTF.

The chain employs TRBV27 and TRBJ1-5; perhaps TRBD1 as D (6 bases). V lost 5 bases and J 2 bases, leaving 7 bases between the germline ends. The CDR3 is 13 amino acids. From germline, CDR1 is MNHEY and CDR2 SMNVEV (reference sequence). The DNA for the CDR3 is TGTGCCAGCAGTCCAGGGGGCAATCAGCCCCAGCATTTT. This translates into CASSPGGNQPQHF.

On this clone itself: Mismatch with germline at one junction end may stem from a read error. The genes are TRBV7-9 and TRBJ2-7; D possibly corresponds to TRBD2 (6 bases). The CDR3 spans 18 residues. Germline-derived CDR1 and CDR2 are SEHNR and FQNEAQ (reference sequence). As DNA, the CDR3 is TGCGCCAGCAGCCAGGGCGATCTTGGAGGGGCAAGCTCCTACGAGCAGTACTTC. Its protein product is CASSQGDLGGASSYEQYF.

V usage is TRBV4-1 and J usage is TRBJ1-2; no clear D. The CDR3 length is 14 residues. Germline CDR1 MGHRA, CDR2 YSYEKL. With 0 bases removed from V and 8 bases from J, the gap between germline ends came to 13 bases. The CDR3 sequence: CASSQERWTGGYTF. The CDR3 DNA is TGCGCCAGCAGCCAAGAACGGTGGACGGGGGGCTACACCTTC.

The genes are TRBV9 and TRBJ1-4; possible D gene TRBD1, 5 bases. The germline V gene has CDR1 SGDLS and CDR2 YYNGEE. The CDR3 runs 16 residues. Trimming shortened V by 0 bases and J by 5 bases, and 14 bases separated the two germline ends. CDR3 sequence: CASSVGHDSSNEKLFF. The CDR3 bases are TGTGCCAGCAGCGTAGGGCACGACAGCTCCAATGAAAAACTGTTTTTT.

The chain couples TRBV7-2 to TRBJ1-3; D might be TRBD1 (6 bases). Germline V lookup: CDR1 SGHTA, CDR2 FQGNSA. The V end was cut by 0 bases, the J end by 0 bases, with 15 bases between. The CDR3 consists of 18 residues. DNA for the CDR3: TGTGCCAGCAGCTTAGCGCAACAGGGCTACCTCTCTGGAAACACCATATATTTT. This translates into CASSLAQQGYLSGNTIYF.

This sequence joins TRBV7-8 and TRBJ1-5; D gene ambiguous. V lost 1 base and J 6 bases, leaving 13 bases between the germline ends. CDR1 and CDR2 (germline): SGHVS, FQNEAQ. The length of the CDR3 is 15 residues. The CDR3 bases are TGTGCCAGCAGCTTAGGAGACGGAGTGGGTCAGCCCCAGCATTTT. Protein product: CASSLGDGVGQPQHF.

By share of the sample, this clone is medium-sized. This sequence joins TRBV18 and TRBJ1-5; D gene uncertain. V was shortened by 3 bases and J by 4 bases, with 13 bases between the two germline ends. The CDR3 length is 15 residues. Germline values: CDR1 KGHSH, CDR2 LQKENI. The CDR3 protein is CASSPAESVNQPQHF. CDR3 DNA sequence: TGTGCCAGCTCACCCGCAGAATCCGTTAATCAGCCCCAGCATTTT.

The rearrangement joins TRBV4-1 to TRBJ1-2; 12 bases line up with TRBD1. Losses at the gene ends were 6 bases for V and 0 bases for J; bases not matched to a gene: 8. CDR1 MGHRA and CDR2 YSYEKL come from the germline V gene. The CDR3 is 17 amino acids. CDR3 in amino acids: CASSYSGTGGSNYGYTF. The CDR3 DNA is TGCGCCAGCAGTTACTCCGGGACAGGGGGCTCTAACTATGGCTACACCTTC.

This clone was seen only once. The J gene is TRBJ2-1, the V gene TRBV5-1; 11 bases map to TRBD2. V shed 0 bases and J 7 bases; nucleotides not matched to a gene: 3. CDR3 length: 15 residues. Germline V gene lookup returns CDR1 SGHRS and CDR2 YFSETQ. As DNA, the CDR3 is TGCGCCAGCAGCTTGGGACTAGCGGGGCAGAATGAGCAGTTCTTC. Translating it yields CASSLGLAGQNEQFF.

V usage is TRBV6-5 and J usage is TRBJ1-4; D gene uncertain. CDR3 length: 11 residues. The V gene's germline CDR1 is MNHEY and CDR2 SVGAGI. V lost 5 bases and J lost 10, with 8 bases in between. The CDR3 DNA is TGTGCCAGCAGTGCCGGGAGAAAACTGTTTTTT. Translation gives CASSAGRKLFF.

The chain recombines TRBV27 with TRBJ2-7; 7 bases align to TRBD1. The V and J ends lost 5 bases and 0 bases, in that order; junction bases with no gene match: 7. Per the germline V gene, CDR1 is MNHEY and CDR2 is SMNVEV (reference sequence). The CDR3 extends over 15 amino acids. CDR3 in amino acids: CASSPGQSSSYEQYF. DNA of the CDR3: TGTGCCAGCAGTCCGGGACAGTCCTCCTCCTACGAGCAGTACTTC.

This sequence joins TRBV27 and TRBJ1-2; 7 nucleotides line up with TRBD1. Germline V gene sequence: CDR1 MNHEY, CDR2 SMNVEV (reference sequence). This CDR3 spans 14 amino acids. J lost 4 bases, V lost 1 base, and 3 bases had no gene match. CDR3 bases: TGTGCCAGCAGTTTATTGGGGGACAGCTATGGCTACACCTTC. This codes for CASSLLGDSYGYTF.

This chain links TRBV6-5 with TRBJ1-1; D possibly corresponds to TRBD1 (6 bases). V was shortened by 5 bases and J by 5 bases, with 15 bases between the two germline ends. The CDR3 is 14 residues long. Germline CDR1 MNHEY, CDR2 SVGAGI. CDR3 DNA: TGTGCCAGCAGTCCCTTGTCAGGGGAAACTGAAGCTTTCTTT. This gives the protein CASSPLSGETEAFF.

This clone appeared once. This sample includes further DNA sequences coding for the same CDR3. The genes are TRBV4-3 and TRBJ1-1; no reliable D call. The CDR3 sequence is 16 residues long. V gave up 0 bases and J gave up 1 base, with 12 bases separating them. Germline CDR1 and CDR2: LGHNA and YSLEER. The CDR3 region is CASSQDRGLSNTEAFF. Written as DNA, the CDR3 is TGCGCCAGCAGCCAAGATCGCGGCCTTTCGAACACTGAAGCTTTCTTT.

The V and J genes are TRBV27 and TRBJ1-2; D might be TRBD1 (6 bases). Germline values: CDR1 MNHEY, CDR2 SMNVEV (reference sequence). The V end was cut by 6 bases, the J end by 8 bases, with 16 bases between. The CDR3 length is 13 residues. The CDR3 region is CASRQDSNRGYTF. The CDR3 nucleotides are TGTGCCAGCAGGCAGGACAGTAACCGAGGCTACACCTTC.

This rearrangement joins TRBV28 to TRBJ2-7, with 10 bases identical to TRBD2. J lost 2 bases, V lost 7 bases, and 5 bases had no gene match. Germline lookup yields CDR1 MDHEN and CDR2 SYDVKM. CDR3 length equals 14 residues. The CDR3 bases are TGTGCCAGCAACGGACTAGCGGCAACCTACGAGCAGTACTTC. Residues: CASNGLAATYEQYF.

The chain is built from TRBV2 and TRBJ2-3; possibly TRBD1 for D (5 bases). V was trimmed by 5 bases and J by 2 bases, leaving 8 bases between them. The CDR3 has 13 residues. Germline CDR1 reads SNHLY; CDR2 reads FYNNEI. CDR3 amino acids: CASSKDTTDTQYF. In DNA form, the CDR3 reads TGTGCCAGCAGTAAGGACACCACAGATACGCAGTATTTT.

J is TRBJ2-7 and V is TRBV4-3; 10 bases line up with TRBD2. This CDR3 has 17 residues. V gave up 0 bases and J gave up 0 bases; unmatched junction bases: 5. Per the germline V gene, CDR1 is LGHNA and CDR2 is YSLEER. The CDR3 reads CASSQDPAGGSSYEQYF. The CDR3 DNA is TGCGCCAGCAGCCAAGACCCAGCGGGGGGGAGCTCCTACGAGCAGTACTTC.

This rearrangement joins TRBV4-3 to TRBJ2-7; D is undetermined. V dropped 4 bases and J dropped 0 bases, with 7 bases sitting between them. Germline V gene lookup returns CDR1 LGHNA and CDR2 YSLEER. This CDR3 is 13 amino acids long. CDR3 amino acids: CASSLQSSYEQYF. In DNA, the CDR3 is TGCGCCAGCAGCCTACAAAGCTCCTACGAGCAGTACTTC.

V usage is TRBV4-3 and J usage is TRBJ1-5, with D tentatively TRBD1 (6 bases). V shed 4 bases and J shed 0 bases, with 10 bases lying between them. The CDR3 contains 15 residues. CDR1 and CDR2 from the germline V gene are LGHNA and YSLEER. CDR3 sequence reads: CASSRGLGSNQPQHF. CDR3 nucleotides: TGCGCCAGCAGCCGGGGGCTGGGTAGCAATCAGCCCCAGCATTTT.

Judged by abundance, this clone is medium-sized. The chain couples TRBV7-2 to TRBJ2-7; 8 nucleotides align to TRBD2. The junction had 7 bases not matched to a gene; V was cut back by 1 base and J by 2 bases. CDR3 size: 16 residues. The V gene's germline CDR1 is SGHTA and CDR2 FQGNSA. As DNA, the CDR3 is TGTGCCAGCAGCTTAGTCGATCGGGGGGGCGCCTACGAGCAGTACTTC. Its translation is CASSLVDRGGAYEQYF.

The chain couples TRBV6-5 to TRBJ2-7; D remains ambiguous. Germline CDR1 and CDR2: MNHEY and SVGAGI. The CDR3 has 11 residues. Deletions cut 6 bases from V and 6 bases from J, with 9 bases between. CDR3 amino acids: CASSIYGEQYF. The CDR3 nucleotides are TGTGCCAGCAGCATCTATGGCGAGCAGTACTTC.

The chain links TRBV6-6 to TRBJ2-7; 8 bases fit TRBD1. Trimming took 0 bases from V and 3 from J; bases not matched to a gene: 4. Germline values: CDR1 MNHNY, CDR2 SVGAGI (reference sequence). The CDR3 covers 15 residues. For the CDR3, the DNA is TGTGCCAGCAGTTACTCGCCACAGGGGGACTACGAGCAGTACTTC. As protein: CASSYSPQGDYEQYF.